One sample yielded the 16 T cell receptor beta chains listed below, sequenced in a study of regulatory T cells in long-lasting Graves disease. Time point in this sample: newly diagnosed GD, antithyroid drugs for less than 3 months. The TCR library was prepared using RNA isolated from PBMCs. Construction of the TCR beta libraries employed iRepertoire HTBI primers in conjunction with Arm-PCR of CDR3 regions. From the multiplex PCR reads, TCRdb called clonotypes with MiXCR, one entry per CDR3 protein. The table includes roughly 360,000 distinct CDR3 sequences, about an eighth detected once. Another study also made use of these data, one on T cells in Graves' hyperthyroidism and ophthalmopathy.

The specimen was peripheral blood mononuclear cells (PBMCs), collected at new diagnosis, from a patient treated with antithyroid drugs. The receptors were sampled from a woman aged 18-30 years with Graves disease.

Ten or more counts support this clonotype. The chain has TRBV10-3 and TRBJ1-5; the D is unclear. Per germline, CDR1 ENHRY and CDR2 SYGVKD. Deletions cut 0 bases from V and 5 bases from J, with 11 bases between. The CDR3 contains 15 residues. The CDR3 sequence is CAISESEVLDQPQHF. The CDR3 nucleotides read TGTGCCATCAGTGAGTCGGAGGTTTTAGATCAGCCCCAGCATTTT.

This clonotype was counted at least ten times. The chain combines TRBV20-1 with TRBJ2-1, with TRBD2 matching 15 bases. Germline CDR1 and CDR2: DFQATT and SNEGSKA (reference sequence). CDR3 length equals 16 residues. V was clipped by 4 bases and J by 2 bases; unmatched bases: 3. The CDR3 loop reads CSAIGLAGGTYNEQFF. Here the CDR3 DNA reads TGCAGTGCTATCGGACTAGCGGGAGGGACCTACAATGAGCAGTTCTTC.

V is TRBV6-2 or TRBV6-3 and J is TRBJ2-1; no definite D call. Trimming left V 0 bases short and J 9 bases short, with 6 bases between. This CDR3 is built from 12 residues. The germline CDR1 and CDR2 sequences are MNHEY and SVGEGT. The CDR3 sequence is CASSYSGGEQFF. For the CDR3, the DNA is TGTGCCAGCAGTTACTCGGGTGGTGAGCAGTTCTTC.

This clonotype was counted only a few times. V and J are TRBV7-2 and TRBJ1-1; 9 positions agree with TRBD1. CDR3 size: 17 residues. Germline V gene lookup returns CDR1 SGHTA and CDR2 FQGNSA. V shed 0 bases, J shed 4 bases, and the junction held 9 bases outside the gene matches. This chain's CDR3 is CASSLAGTGSGVTEAFF. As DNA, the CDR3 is TGTGCCAGCAGCTTAGCGGGGACAGGGTCTGGGGTCACTGAAGCTTTCTTT.

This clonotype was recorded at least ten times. Here the CDR3 reads CASSLLWPPGEKLFF. CDR3 nucleotide sequence: TGTGCCAGCAGTTTGTTGTGGCCACCAGGTGAAAAACTGTTTTTT. The J gene is TRBJ1-4, the V gene TRBV27; the D is unclear. Germline loops: CDR1 MNHEY, CDR2 SMNVEV (reference sequence). V lost 3 bases and J lost 7, with 15 bases in between. The CDR3 extends over 15 amino acids.

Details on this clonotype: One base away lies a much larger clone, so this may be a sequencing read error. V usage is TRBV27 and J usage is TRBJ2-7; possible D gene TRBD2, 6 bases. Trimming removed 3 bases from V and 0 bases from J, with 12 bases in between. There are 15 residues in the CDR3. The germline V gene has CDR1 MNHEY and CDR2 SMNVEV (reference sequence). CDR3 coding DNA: TGTGCCAGCAGTTTTGCTAGCGATAGCTCCTACGAGCAGTACTTC. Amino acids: CASSFASDSSYEQYF.

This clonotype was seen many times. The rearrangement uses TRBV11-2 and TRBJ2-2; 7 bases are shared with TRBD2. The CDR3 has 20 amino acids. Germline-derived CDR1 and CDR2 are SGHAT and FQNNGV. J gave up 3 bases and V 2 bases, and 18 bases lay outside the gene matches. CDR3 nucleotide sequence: TGTGCCAGCAGCTTACTTAGCGGGCCCGGGCGTTACGGGCACACCGGGGAGCTGTTTTTT. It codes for CASSLLSGPGRYGHTGELFF.

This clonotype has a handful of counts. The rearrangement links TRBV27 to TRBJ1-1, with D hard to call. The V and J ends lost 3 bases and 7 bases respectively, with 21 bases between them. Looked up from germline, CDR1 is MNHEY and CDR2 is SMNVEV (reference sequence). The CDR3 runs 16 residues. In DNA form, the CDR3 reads TGTGCCAGCAGTTTGTTGGGAGCCCTGGGGAAACTTGAAGCTTTCTTT. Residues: CASSLLGALGKLEAFF.

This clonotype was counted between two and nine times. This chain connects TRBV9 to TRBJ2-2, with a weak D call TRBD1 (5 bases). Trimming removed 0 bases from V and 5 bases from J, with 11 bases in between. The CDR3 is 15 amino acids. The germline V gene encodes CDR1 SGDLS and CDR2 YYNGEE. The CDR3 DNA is TGTGCCAGCAGCGTAGCTTGGGGCGTAACCGGGGAGCTGTTTTTT. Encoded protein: CASSVAWGVTGELFF.

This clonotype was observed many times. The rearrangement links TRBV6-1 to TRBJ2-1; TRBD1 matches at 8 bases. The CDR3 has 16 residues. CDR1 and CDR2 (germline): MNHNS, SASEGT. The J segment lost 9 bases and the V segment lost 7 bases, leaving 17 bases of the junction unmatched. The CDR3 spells CASIPYRGTFSGEQFF. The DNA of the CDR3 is TGTGCCAGCATCCCCTACAGGGGGACGTTTAGTGGTGAGCAGTTCTTC.

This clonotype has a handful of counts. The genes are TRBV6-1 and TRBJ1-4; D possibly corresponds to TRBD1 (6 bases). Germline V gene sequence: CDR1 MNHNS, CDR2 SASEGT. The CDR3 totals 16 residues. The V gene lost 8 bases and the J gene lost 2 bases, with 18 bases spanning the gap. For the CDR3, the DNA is TGTGCCAGCGCCAGGCTTCCAGGGGCGACTAATGAAAAACTGTTTTTT. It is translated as CASARLPGATNEKLFF.

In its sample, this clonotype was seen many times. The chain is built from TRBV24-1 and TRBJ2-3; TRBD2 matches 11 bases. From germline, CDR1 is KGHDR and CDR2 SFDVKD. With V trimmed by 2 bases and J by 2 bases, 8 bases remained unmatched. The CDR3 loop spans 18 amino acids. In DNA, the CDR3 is TGTGCCACCAGTGATTGGGGCCTAGCGGGGGGATACACAGATACGCAGTATTTT. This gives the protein CATSDWGLAGGYTDTQYF.

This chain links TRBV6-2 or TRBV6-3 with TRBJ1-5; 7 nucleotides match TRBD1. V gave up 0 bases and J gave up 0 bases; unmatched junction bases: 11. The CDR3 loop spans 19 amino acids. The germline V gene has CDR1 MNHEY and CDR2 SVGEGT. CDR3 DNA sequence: TGTGCCAGCAGTTACTCAGGCCCCGGGACAGTTTATAGCAATCAGCCCCAGCATTTT. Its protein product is CASSYSGPGTVYSNQPQHF.

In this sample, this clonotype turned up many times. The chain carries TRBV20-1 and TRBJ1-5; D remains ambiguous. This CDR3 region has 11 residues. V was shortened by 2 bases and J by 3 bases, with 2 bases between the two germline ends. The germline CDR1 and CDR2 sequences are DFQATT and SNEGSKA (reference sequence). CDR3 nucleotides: TGCAGTGCTAGAACCAATCAGCCCCAGCATTTT. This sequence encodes CSARTNQPQHF.

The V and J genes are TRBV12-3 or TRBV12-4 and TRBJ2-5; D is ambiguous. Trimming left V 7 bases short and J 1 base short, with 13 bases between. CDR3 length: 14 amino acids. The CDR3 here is CASTLWSRQETQYF. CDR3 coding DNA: TGTGCCAGCACTCTATGGTCCCGCCAAGAGACCCAGTACTTC.

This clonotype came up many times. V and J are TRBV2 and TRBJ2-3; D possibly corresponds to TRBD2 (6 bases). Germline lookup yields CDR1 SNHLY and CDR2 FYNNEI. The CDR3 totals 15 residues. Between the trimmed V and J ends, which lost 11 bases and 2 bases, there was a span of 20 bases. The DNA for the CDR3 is TGTGCCCCCGGTGGGCGGGACCCCCACACAGATACGCAGTATTTT. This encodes CAPGGRDPHTDTQYF.